This T cell receptor (beta chain) was recorded in a study of B cell selection in AIRE deficiency. As to this clone: Its target is unknown.

Sequenced by immunoSEQ multiplex PCR; TCRdb stores in-frame clones only, minus some. The sample records about 26,000 clones, around 92% being singletons. Sorted regulatory T cells were CD4-positive, CD25-high and CD127-low or negative. General study findings and limits: With only TCRbeta sequenced, less than 45% of shared healthy Treg sequences overlapped Tconv. Patient Tconv cells held about 31% of Treg sequences shared by healthy donors. Shorter CDR3s marked shared Treg sequences, biased toward few non-templated insertions. Only 9.3% of about 3,500 shared Treg sequences were patient-specific; 31.6% healthy-specific.

Between the trimmed V and J ends, which lost 4 bases and 5 bases, there was a span of 12 bases. CDR1 LGHNA and CDR2 YNFKEQ come from the germline V gene. This CDR3 contains 14 residues. The clonotype was recovered from a human donor in good health. The chain combines TRBV4-2 with TRBJ1-5, with no clear D. Material: CD4+CD25+ Tregs sorted from PBMCs. CDR3 DNA sequence: TGTGCCAGCAGCCGTCACTTGGACGATCAGCCCCAGCATTTT. Its protein product is CASSRHLDDQPQHF.